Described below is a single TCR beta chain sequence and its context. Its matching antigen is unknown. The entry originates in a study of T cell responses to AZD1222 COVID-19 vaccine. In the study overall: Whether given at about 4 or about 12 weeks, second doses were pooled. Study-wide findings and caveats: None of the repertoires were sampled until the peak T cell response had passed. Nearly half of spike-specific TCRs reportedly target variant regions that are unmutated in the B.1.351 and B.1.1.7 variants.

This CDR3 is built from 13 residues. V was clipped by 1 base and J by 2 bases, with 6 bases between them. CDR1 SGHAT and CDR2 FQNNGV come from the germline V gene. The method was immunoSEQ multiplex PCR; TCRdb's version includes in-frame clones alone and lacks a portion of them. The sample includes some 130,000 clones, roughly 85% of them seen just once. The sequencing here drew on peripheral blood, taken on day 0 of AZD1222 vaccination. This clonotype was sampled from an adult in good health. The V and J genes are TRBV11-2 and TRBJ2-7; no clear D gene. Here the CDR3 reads CASSLVEPYEQYF. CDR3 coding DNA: TGTGCCAGCAGCTTAGTCGAGCCCTACGAGCAGTACTTC.